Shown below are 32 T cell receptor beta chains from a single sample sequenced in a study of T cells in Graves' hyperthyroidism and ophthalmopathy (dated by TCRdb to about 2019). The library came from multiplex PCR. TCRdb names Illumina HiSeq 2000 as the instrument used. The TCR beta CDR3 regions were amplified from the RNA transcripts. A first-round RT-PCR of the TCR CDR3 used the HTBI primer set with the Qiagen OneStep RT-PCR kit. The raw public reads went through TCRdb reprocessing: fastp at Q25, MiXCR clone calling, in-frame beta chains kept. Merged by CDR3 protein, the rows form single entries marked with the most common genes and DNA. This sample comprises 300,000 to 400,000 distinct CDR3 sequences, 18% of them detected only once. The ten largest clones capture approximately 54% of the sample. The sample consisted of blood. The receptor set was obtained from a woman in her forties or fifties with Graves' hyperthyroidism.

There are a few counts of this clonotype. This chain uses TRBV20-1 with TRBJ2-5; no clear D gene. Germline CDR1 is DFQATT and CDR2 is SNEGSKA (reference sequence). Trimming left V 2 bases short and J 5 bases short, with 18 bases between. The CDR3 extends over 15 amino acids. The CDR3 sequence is CSARKPYPGTETQYF. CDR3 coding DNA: TGCAGTGCTAGAAAACCCTACCCCGGCACCGAGACCCAGTACTTC.

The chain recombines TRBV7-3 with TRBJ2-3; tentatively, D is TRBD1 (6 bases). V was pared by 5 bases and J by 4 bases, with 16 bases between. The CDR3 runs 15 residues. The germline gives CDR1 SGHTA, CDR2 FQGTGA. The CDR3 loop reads CASSPEGVPADTQYF. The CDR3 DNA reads TGTGCCAGCAGCCCCGAGGGGGTACCTGCAGATACGCAGTATTTT.

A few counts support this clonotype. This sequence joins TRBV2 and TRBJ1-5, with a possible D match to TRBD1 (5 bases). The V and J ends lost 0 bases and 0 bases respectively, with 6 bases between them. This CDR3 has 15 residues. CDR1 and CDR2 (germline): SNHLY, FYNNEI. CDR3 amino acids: CASSEATGSNQPQHF. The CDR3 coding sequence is TGTGCCAGCAGTGAAGCAACAGGTAGCAATCAGCCCCAGCATTTT.

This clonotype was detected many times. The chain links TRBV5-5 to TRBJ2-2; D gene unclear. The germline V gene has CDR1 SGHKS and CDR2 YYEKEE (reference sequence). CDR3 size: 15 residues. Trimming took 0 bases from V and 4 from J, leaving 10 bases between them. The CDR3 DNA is TGTGCCAGCAGCTTGGGGGTGGGCAGCACCGGGGAGCTGTTTTTT. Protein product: CASSLGVGSTGELFF.

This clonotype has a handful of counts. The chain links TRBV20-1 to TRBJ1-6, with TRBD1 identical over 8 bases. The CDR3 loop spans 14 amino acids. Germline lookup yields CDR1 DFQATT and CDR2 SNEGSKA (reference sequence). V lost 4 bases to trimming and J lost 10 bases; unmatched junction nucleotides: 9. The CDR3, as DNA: TGCAGTGCTATTCCGGGACAGGATCAATCACCCCTCCACTTT. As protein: CSAIPGQDQSPLHF.

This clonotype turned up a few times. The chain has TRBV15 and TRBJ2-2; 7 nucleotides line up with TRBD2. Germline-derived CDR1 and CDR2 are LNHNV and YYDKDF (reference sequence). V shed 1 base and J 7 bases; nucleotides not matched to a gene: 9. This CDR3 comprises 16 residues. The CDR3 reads CATSRGTGLGGGELFF. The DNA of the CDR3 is TGTGCCACCAGCAGAGGGACCGGACTAGGAGGCGGGGAGCTGTTTTTT.

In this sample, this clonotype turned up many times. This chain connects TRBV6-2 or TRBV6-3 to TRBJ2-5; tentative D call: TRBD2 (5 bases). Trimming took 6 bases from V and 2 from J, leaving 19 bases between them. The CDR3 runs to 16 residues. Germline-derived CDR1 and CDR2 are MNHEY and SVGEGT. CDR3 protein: CASSLNGERVQETQYF. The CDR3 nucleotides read TGTGCCAGCAGCTTGAACGGCGAGAGGGTACAAGAGACCCAGTACTTC.

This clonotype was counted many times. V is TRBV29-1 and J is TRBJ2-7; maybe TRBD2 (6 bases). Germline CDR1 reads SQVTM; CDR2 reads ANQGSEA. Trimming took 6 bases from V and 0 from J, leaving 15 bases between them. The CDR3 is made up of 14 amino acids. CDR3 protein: CSVGPGEFSYEQYF. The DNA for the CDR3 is TGCAGCGTAGGACCGGGAGAGTTCTCCTACGAGCAGTACTTC.

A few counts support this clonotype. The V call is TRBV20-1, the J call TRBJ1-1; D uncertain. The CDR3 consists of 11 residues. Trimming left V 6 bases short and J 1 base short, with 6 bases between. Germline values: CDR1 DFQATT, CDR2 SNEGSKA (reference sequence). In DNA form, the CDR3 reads TGCAGTGCAAAGAAGAACACTGAAGCTTTCTTT. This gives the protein CSAKKNTEAFF.

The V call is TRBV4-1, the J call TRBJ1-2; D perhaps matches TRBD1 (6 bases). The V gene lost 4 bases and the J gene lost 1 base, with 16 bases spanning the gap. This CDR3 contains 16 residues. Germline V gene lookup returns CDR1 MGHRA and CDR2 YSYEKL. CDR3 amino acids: CASSPVGTSLNYGYTF. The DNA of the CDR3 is TGCGCCAGCAGCCCAGTCGGGACATCCCTTAACTATGGCTACACCTTC.

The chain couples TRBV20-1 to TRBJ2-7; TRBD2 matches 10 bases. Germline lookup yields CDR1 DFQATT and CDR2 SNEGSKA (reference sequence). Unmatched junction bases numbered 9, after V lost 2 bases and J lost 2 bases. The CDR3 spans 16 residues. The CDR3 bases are TGCAGTGCTAGAACCGACCCAGGACTAGCGGCCTACGAGCAGTACTTC. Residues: CSARTDPGLAAYEQYF.

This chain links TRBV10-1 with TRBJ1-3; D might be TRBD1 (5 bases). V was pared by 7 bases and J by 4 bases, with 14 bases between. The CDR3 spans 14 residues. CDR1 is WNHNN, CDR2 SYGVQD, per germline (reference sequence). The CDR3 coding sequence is TGCGCCAGCAAGCCGGACAACGAAGGAAACACCATATATTTT. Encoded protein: CASKPDNEGNTIYF.

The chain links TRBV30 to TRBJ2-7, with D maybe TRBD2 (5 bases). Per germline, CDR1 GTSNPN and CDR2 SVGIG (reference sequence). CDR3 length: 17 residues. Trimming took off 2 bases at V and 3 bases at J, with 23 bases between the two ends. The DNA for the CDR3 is TGTGCCTGGAGTAGAACCCCCCAACCGCGCGGACTCTACGAGCAGTACGTC. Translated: CAWSRTPQPRGLYEQYV.

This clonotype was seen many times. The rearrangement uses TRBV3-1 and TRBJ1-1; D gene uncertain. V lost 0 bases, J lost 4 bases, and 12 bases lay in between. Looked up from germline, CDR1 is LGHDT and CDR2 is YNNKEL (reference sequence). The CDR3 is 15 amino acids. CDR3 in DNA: TGTGCCAGCAGCCAAGAGGGCCTTCGGGTCACTGAAGCTTTCTTT. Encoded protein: CASSQEGLRVTEAFF.

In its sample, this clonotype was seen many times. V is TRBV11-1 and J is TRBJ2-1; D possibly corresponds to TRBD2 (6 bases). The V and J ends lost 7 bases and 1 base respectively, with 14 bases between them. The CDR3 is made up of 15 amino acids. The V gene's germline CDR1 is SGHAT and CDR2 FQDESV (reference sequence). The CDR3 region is CASTTDGGSYNEQFF. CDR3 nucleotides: TGTGCCAGCACAACTGATGGAGGGTCCTACAATGAGCAGTTCTTC.

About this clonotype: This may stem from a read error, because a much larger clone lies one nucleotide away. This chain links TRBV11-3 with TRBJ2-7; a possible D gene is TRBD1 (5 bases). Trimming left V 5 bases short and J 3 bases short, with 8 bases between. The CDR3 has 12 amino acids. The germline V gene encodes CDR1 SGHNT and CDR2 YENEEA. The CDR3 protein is CASSTTVYEQYF. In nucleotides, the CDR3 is TGTGCCAGCAGCACGACAGTCTACGAGCAGTACTTC. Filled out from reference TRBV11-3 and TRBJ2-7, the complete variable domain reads EAGVVQSPRYKIIEKKQPVAFWCNPISGHNTLYWYLQNLGQGPELLIRYENEEAVDDSQLPKDRFSAERLKGVDSTLKIQPAELGDSAVYLCASSTTVYEQYFGPGTRLTVT.

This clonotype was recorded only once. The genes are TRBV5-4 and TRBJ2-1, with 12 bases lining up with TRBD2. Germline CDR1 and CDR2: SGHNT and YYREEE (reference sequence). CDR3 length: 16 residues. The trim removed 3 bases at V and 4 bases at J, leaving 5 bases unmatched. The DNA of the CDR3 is TGTGCCAGCAGCTCGACTAGCGGGGGTATATACAATGAGCAGTTCTTC. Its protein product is CASSSTSGGIYNEQFF. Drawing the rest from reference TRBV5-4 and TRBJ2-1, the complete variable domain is ETGVTQSPTHLIKTRGQQVTLRCSSQSGHNTVSWYQQALGQGPQFIFQYYREEENGRGNFPPRFSGLQFPNYSSELNVNALELDDSALYLCASSSTSGGIYNEQFFGPGTRLTVL.

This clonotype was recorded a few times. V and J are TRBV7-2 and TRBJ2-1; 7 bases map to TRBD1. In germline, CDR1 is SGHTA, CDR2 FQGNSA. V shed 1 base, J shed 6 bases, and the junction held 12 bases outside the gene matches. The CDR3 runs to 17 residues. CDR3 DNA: TGTGCCAGCAGCTTAGAAGGGGGCGGTATACGGGGCAATGAGCAGTTCTTC. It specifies CASSLEGGGIRGNEQFF.

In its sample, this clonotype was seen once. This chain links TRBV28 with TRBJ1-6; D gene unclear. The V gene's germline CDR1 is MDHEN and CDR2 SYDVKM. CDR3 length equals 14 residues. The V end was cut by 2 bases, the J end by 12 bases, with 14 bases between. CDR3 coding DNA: TGTGCCAGCAGTTTAAGTTTTTCTCGGCTACCCCTCCACTTT. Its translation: CASSLSFSRLPLHF.

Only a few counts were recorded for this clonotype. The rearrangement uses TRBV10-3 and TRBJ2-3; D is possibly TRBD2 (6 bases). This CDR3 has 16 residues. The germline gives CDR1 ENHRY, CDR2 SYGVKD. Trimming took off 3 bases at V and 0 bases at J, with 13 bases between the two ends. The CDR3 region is CAISDLATSSTDTQYF. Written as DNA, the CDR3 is TGTGCCATCAGTGACCTAGCGACCTCAAGCACAGATACGCAGTATTTT.

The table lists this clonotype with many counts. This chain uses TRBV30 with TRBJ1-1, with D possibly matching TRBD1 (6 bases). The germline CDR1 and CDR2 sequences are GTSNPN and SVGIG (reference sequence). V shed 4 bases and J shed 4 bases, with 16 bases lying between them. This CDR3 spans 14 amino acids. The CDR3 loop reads CAWKIQGSSTEAFF. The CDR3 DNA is TGTGCCTGGAAAATACAGGGTTCGTCCACTGAAGCTTTCTTT.

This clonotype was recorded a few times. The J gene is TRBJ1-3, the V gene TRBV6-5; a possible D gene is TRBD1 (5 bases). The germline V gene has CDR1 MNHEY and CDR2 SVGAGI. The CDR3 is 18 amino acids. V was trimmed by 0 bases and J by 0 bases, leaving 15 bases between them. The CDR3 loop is CASSYSSPRDVSGNTIYF. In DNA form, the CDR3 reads TGTGCCAGCAGTTACTCGTCTCCCAGGGATGTCTCTGGAAACACCATATATTTT.

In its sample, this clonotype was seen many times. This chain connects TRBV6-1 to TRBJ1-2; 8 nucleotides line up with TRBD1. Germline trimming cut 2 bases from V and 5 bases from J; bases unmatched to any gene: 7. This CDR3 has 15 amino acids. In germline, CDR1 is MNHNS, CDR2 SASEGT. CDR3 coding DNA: TGTGCCAGCAGTGAAACAGGGGGGCAAGGATATGGCTACACCTTC. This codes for CASSETGGQGYGYTF.

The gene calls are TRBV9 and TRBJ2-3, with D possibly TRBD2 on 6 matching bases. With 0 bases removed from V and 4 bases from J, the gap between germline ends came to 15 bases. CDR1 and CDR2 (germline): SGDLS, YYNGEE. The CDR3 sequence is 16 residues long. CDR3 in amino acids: CASSVVDSGGADTQYF. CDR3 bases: TGTGCCAGCAGCGTAGTGGATAGCGGAGGAGCAGATACGCAGTATTTT.

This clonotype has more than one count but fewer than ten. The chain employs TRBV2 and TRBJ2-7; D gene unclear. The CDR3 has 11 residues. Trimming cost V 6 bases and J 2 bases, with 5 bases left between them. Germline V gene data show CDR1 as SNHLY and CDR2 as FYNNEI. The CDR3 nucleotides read TGTGCCAGCAGGGTTACCTACGAGCAGTACTTC. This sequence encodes CASRVTYEQYF.

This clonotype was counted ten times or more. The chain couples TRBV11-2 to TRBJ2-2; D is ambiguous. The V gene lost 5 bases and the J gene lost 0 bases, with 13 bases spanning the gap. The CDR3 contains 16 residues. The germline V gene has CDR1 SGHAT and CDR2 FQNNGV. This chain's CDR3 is CASSLPEAANTGELFF. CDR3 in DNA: TGTGCCAGCAGCCTACCCGAGGCGGCGAACACCGGGGAGCTGTTTTTT.

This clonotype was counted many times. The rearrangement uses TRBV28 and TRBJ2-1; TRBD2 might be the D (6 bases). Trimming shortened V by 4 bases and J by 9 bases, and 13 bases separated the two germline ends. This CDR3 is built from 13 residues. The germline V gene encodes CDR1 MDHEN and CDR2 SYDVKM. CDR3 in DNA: TGTGCCAGCAGTTCCACGGGGGAAGGTGAGCAGTTCTTC. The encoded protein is CASSSTGEGEQFF.

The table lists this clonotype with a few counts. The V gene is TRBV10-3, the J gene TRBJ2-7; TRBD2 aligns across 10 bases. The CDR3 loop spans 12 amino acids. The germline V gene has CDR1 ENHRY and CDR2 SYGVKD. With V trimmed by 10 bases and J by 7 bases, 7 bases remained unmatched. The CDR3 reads CATQREGQEQYF. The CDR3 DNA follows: TGTGCCACCCAGCGGGAGGGGCAGGAGCAGTACTTC.

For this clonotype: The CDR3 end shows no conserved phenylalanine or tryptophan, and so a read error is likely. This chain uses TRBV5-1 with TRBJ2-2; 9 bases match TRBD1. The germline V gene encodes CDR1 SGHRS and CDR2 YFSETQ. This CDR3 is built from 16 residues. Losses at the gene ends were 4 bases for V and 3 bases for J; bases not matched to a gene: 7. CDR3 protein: CASSTGQGLYTGELFS. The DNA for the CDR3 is TGCGCCAGCAGCACCGGACAGGGGCTATACACCGGGGAGCTGTTTTCT.

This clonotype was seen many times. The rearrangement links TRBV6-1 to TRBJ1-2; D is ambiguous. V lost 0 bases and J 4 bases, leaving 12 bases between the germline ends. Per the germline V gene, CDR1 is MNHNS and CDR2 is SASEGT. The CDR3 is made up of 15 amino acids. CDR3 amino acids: CASSEAKGRTYGYTF. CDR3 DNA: TGTGCCAGCAGTGAAGCGAAAGGGCGAACCTATGGCTACACCTTC.

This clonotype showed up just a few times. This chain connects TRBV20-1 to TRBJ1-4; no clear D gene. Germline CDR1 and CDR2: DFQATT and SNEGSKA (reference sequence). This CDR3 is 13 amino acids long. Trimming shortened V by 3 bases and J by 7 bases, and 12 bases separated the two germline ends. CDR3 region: CSASWGLGEKLFF. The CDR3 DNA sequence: TGCAGTGCTAGTTGGGGTCTCGGTGAAAAACTGTTTTTT.

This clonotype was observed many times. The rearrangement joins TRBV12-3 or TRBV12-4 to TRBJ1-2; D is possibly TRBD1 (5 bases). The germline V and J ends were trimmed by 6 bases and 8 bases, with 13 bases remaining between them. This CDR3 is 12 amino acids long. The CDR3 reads CASSWTSRGYTF. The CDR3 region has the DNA TGTGCCAGCAGCTGGACATCGCGGGGCTACACCTTC.